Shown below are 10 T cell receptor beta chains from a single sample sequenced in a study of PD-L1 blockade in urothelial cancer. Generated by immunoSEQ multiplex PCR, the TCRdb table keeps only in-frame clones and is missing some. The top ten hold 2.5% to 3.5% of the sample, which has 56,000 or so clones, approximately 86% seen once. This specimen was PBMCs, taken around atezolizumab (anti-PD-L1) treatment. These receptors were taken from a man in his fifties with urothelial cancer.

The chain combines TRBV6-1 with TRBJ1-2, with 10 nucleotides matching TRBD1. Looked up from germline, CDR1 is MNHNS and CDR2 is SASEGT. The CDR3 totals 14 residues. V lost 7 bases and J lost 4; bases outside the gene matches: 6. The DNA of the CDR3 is TGTGCCAGCACCCTGACAGGGGGCACCTATGGCTACACCTTC. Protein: CASTLTGGTYGYTF.

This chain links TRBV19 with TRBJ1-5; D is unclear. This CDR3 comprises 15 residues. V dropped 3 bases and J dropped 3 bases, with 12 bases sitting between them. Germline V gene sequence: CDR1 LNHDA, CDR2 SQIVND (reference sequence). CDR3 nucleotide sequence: TGTGCCAGTAGTATCTCGGTGGGCCTCAATCAGCCCCAGCATTTT. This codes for CASSISVGLNQPQHF.

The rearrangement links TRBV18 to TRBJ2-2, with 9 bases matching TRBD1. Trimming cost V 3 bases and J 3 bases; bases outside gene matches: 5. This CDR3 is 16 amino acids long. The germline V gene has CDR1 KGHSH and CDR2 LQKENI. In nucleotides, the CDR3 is TGTGCCAGCTCACCGGGACAGGGTCGTCACACCGGGGAGCTGTTTTTT. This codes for CASSPGQGRHTGELFF.

The CDR3 spells CASGGRVTGELFF. In nucleotides, the CDR3 is TGTGCCAGCGGCGGGAGAGTCACCGGGGAGCTGTTTTTT. V and J are TRBV6-1 and TRBJ2-2, with 7 bases aligning to TRBD2. V gave up 8 bases and J gave up 4 bases; unmatched junction bases: 4. The CDR3 is made up of 13 amino acids. CDR1 is MNHNS, CDR2 SASEGT, per germline.

CDR3 sequence (DNA): TGCGCTAACGCGCACGAGCAGTACTTC. This codes for CANAHEQYF. The V gene is TRBV23-1, the J gene TRBJ2-7; D gene unclear. TRBV23-1 is marked as an open reading frame, function uncertain. The CDR3 is 9 amino acids.

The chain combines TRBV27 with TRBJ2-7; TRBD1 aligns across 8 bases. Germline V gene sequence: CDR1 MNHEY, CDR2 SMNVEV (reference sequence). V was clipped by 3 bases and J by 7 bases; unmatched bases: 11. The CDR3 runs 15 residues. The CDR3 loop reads CASSFSGTGGREQYF. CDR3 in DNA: TGTGCCAGCAGTTTTTCCGGGACAGGAGGCCGGGAGCAGTACTTC.

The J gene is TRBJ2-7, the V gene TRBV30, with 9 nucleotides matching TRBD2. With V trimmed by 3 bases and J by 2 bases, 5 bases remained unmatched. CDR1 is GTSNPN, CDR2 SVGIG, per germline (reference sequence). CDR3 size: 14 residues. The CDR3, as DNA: TGTGCCTGGAGGCGGGAGGGCCGTACCTACGAGCAGTACTTC. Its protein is CAWRREGRTYEQYF. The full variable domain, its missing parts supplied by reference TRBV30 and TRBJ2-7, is SQTIHQWPATLVQPVGSPLSLECTVEGTSNPNLYWYRQAAGRGLQLLFYSVGIGQISSEVPQNLSASRPQDRQFILSSKKLLLSDSGFYLCAWRREGRTYEQYFGPGTRLTVT.

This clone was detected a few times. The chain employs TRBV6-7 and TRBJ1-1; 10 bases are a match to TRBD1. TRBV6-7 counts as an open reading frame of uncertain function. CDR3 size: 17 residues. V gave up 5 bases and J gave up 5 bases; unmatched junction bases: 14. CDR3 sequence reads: CASSTKDGQGEDTEAFF. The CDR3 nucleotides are TGTGCCAGCAGTACGAAGGATGGACAGGGGGAGGATACTGAAGCTTTCTTT.

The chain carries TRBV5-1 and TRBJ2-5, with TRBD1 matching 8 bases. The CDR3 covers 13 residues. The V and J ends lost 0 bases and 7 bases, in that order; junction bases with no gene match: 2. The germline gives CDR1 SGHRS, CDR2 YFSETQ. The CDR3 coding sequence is TGCGCCAGCAGCTTGGGGACAGGGCGGACCCAGTACTTC. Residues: CASSLGTGRTQYF.

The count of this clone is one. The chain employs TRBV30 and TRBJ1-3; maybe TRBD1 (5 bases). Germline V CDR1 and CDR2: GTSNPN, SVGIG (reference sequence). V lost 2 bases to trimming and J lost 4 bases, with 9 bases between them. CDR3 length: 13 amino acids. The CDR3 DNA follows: TGTGCCTGGAGTTACGGACACGGAAACACCATATATTTT. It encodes CAWSYGHGNTIYF.